Listed here are 29 T cell receptor beta chains from one sample, sequenced in a study of PD-1 blockade in mismatch repair-deficient tumors (dated by TCRdb to the late 2010s). Receptor libraries were prepared by the immunoSEQ multiplex PCR assay. In TCRdb, the immuneACCESS table is reduced to in-frame sequences with V and J assigned. These tables do not hold every clone; where another copy was compared, an unresolved V gene accounts for under half, and the others remain unexplained. This sample holds 35,000 or so clones; about 88% were observed only once. The ten top clones hold 3.9% of the sample. The sequencing used peripheral blood, collected 76 weeks after starting pembrolizumab. The receptors come from an adult with mismatch repair-deficient cancer.

This chain connects TRBV13 to TRBJ2-1; 12 bases align to TRBD2. The CDR3 length is 18 residues. After removal of 3 bases from V and 3 bases from J, the junction contained 9 bases not matched to a gene. Germline values: CDR1 PRHDT, CDR2 FYEKMQ (reference sequence). The DNA of the CDR3 is TGTGCCAGCAGCTTGGATGGACTAGCGGGAACCGTCTACAATGAGCAGTTCTTC. Protein sequence: CASSLDGLAGTVYNEQFF.

The V and J genes are TRBV19 and TRBJ1-5; the D is unclear. The germline V gene encodes CDR1 LNHDA and CDR2 SQIVND (reference sequence). CDR3 length equals 15 residues. Trimming shortened V by 3 bases and J by 2 bases, and 11 bases separated the two germline ends. As DNA, the CDR3 is TGTGCCAGTAGTATTAGTAGGGTTGGCAATCAGCCCCAGCATTTT. Translating it yields CASSISRVGNQPQHF.

CDR3 coding DNA: TGTGCCAGCAGGACACAGGGATGCTACACCTTC. Residues: CASRTQGCYTF. The rearrangement joins TRBV21-1 to TRBJ1-2; TRBD1 is the table's D call and was not checked against the DNA. TRBV21-1 is a recognized pseudogene. The CDR3 is 11 amino acids.

This rearrangement joins TRBV6-4 to TRBJ2-2; a possible D gene is TRBD2 (5 bases). V was cut by 5 bases and J by 0 bases, with 10 bases left in between. This CDR3 is 15 amino acids long. Germline CDR1 and CDR2: MRHNA and SNTAGT. The CDR3 is CASSPLAANTGELFF. DNA of the CDR3: TGTGCCAGCAGTCCCCTAGCCGCGAACACCGGGGAGCTGTTTTTT.

This clone was detected only a few times. The chain joins TRBV27 to TRBJ1-2, with 9 positions matching TRBD1. V dropped 8 bases and J dropped 7; count of bases not matched to a gene: 5. Germline-derived CDR1 and CDR2 are MNHEY and SMNVEV (reference sequence). This CDR3 has 12 residues. The CDR3 DNA is TGTGCCAGCGGAAGGGACAGGGTTGGCTACACCTTC. Amino acids: CASGRDRVGYTF.

The V call is TRBV19, the J call TRBJ1-5; 9 nucleotides line up with TRBD1. CDR3 length equals 13 residues. V trimming: 9 bases; J trimming: 11 bases; junction bases outside the gene matches: 11. Germline CDR1 is LNHDA and CDR2 is SQIVND (reference sequence). CDR3 protein: CASRQGGTWAQHF. The CDR3 DNA reads TGTGCCAGCCGACAGGGGGGGACTTGGGCCCAGCATTTT.

The chain combines TRBV13 with TRBJ1-4; no firm D call. Germline CDR1 reads PRHDT; CDR2 reads FYEKMQ (reference sequence). The CDR3 is made up of 17 amino acids. The germline V and J ends were trimmed by 2 bases and 0 bases, with 13 bases remaining between them. The chain's CDR3 is CASSLWAGLATNEKLFF. The CDR3 nucleotides read TGTGCCAGCAGCTTATGGGCAGGTCTTGCAACTAATGAAAAACTGTTTTTT.

The V gene is TRBV18, the J gene TRBJ1-1; 8 bases agree with TRBD1. The CDR3 extends over 17 amino acids. CDR1 is KGHSH and CDR2 is LQKENI in the germline V gene. The V and J ends lost 2 bases and 0 bases, in that order; junction bases with no gene match: 8. CDR3 protein: CASSPGSRQGMNTEAFF. CDR3 in DNA: TGTGCCAGCTCACCAGGGTCTAGACAGGGGATGAACACTGAAGCTTTCTTT.

The chain joins TRBV11-2 to TRBJ2-7; D not certain. The CDR3 contains 14 residues. V gave up 0 bases and J gave up 0 bases, with 6 bases separating them. From germline, CDR1 is SGHAT and CDR2 FQNNGV. The CDR3 sequence: CASSLDPFSYEQYF. In nucleotides, the CDR3 is TGTGCCAGCAGCTTAGATCCATTCTCCTACGAGCAGTACTTC.

The rearrangement uses TRBV5-1 and TRBJ2-5; 12 positions agree with TRBD2. This CDR3 comprises 15 residues. Per germline, CDR1 SGHRS and CDR2 YFSETQ. Trimming took 4 bases from V and 4 from J; bases not matched to a gene: 5. CDR3 amino acids: CASSPTSGRRETQYF. The DNA for the CDR3 is TGCGCCAGCAGCCCGACTAGCGGGAGACGAGAGACCCAGTACTTC.

The gene calls are TRBV18 and TRBJ2-1; 9 bases fit TRBD1. CDR3 size: 14 residues. The V gene end was trimmed by 6 bases and the J gene end by 8 bases; junction bases not matched to a gene: 8. CDR1 is KGHSH, CDR2 LQKENI, per germline. The CDR3 DNA sequence: TGTGCCAGCTCTCAAGACAGGGGGTCACATGAGCAGTTCTTC. Amino acid sequence: CASSQDRGSHEQFF.

V is TRBV23-1 and J is TRBJ1-5, with D possibly being TRBD1 (6 bases). TRBV23-1 is placed among ORFs of uncertain function. Trimming pared 2 bases from V and 1 base from J, leaving 21 bases between. The CDR3 spans 19 residues. The CDR3 DNA is TGCGCCAGCAGTCAACTTGAAATCAGGACAGCAAAAAGCAATCAGCCCCAGCATTTT. Its protein product is CASSQLEIRTAKSNQPQHF.

This clone was counted only a few times. V and J are TRBV19 and TRBJ1-1; no definite D call. This CDR3 region has 14 residues. The germline CDR1 and CDR2 sequences are LNHDA and SQIVND (reference sequence). The V end was cut by 4 bases, the J end by 6 bases, with 15 bases between. The DNA for the CDR3 is TGTGCCAGTAGTACACGGAGCACCAACGCTGAAGCTTTCTTT. This codes for CASSTRSTNAEAFF.

This clone was seen more than once but under ten times. The chain couples TRBV2 to TRBJ2-1; 11 nucleotides align to TRBD2. CDR1 is SNHLY, CDR2 FYNNEI, per germline. The CDR3 has 14 residues. The V segment lost 8 bases and the J segment 7 bases; nucleotides outside the gene matches: 7. In DNA form, the CDR3 reads TGTGCCAGCTTAGCGGGAGGGCCGGGGAATGAGCAGTTCTTC. Translation: CASLAGGPGNEQFF.

The V and J genes are TRBV19 and TRBJ2-1, with TRBD1 matching over 10 bases. The germline gives CDR1 LNHDA, CDR2 SQIVND (reference sequence). V gave up 4 bases and J gave up 7 bases; unmatched junction bases: 7. The CDR3 spans 15 residues. CDR3 coding DNA: TGTGCCAGTAGTACGGGGACAGGGGTAAAAAATGAGCAGTTCTTC. Amino acid sequence: CASSTGTGVKNEQFF.

CDR3 residues: CAWTPLGGLPPEAFF. The CDR3 bases are TGTGCCTGGACCCCGCTCGGGGGATTGCCCCCTGAAGCTTTCTTT. The genes are TRBV30 and TRBJ1-1; D perhaps matches TRBD1 (5 bases). V was pared by 4 bases and J by 6 bases, with 21 bases between. The CDR3 contains 15 residues. CDR1 and CDR2 from the germline V gene are GTSNPN and SVGIG (reference sequence).

This chain joins TRBV25-1 and TRBJ2-3; D gene uncertain. The V gene's germline CDR1 is MGHDK and CDR2 SYGVNS. The CDR3 sequence is 17 residues long. V lost 0 bases to trimming and J lost 2 bases, with 15 bases between them. The CDR3 is CASSEYFPPGDTDTQYF. CDR3 DNA: TGTGCCAGCAGTGAATATTTTCCCCCCGGTGACACAGATACGCAGTATTTT.

The chain uses TRBV30 and TRBJ1-1, with D maybe TRBD1 (6 bases). This CDR3 has 14 amino acids. The germline V gene encodes CDR1 GTSNPN and CDR2 SVGIG (reference sequence). V was trimmed by 8 bases and J by 11 bases, leaving 27 bases between them. Here the CDR3 DNA reads TGTGCCGGCCATACAAGGGACAAGCCCTTTCGGGCTTTCTTT. Translation gives CAGHTRDKPFRAFF.

The rearrangement links TRBV7-3 to TRBJ2-7, with 9 bases that match TRBD1. V was pared by 4 bases and J by 4 bases, with 8 bases of the junction left unmatched. The CDR3 loop spans 15 amino acids. In germline, CDR1 is SGHTA, CDR2 FQGTGA. CDR3 in DNA: TGTGCCAGCAGCTCACCCGGACAGGGGATTTACGAGCAGTACTTC. As protein: CASSSPGQGIYEQYF.

The table lists this clone with a count of one. This chain uses TRBV4-1 with TRBJ2-1; 8 nucleotides agree with TRBD2. This CDR3 contains 17 residues. V lost 0 bases to trimming and J lost 1 base; unmatched junction nucleotides: 5. From germline, CDR1 is MGHRA and CDR2 YSYEKL. CDR3 coding DNA: TGCGCCAGCAGCCAAGAAAGTGCGGGGGGTTCCTACAATGAGCAGTTCTTC. It translates to CASSQESAGGSYNEQFF.

This rearrangement joins TRBV5-4 to TRBJ1-1; 11 nucleotides line up with TRBD1. Germline V gene lookup returns CDR1 SGHNT and CDR2 YYREEE (reference sequence). After removal of 5 bases from V and 4 bases from J, the junction contained 4 bases not matched to a gene. The length of the CDR3 is 14 residues. The CDR3 reads CASRMGQGGTEAFF. The CDR3, as DNA: TGTGCCAGCAGAATGGGACAGGGGGGCACTGAAGCTTTCTTT. The variable domain in full, completed from reference TRBV5-4 and TRBJ1-1, reads ETGVTQSPTHLIKTRGQQVTLRCSSQSGHNTVSWYQQALGQGPQFIFQYYREEENGRGNFPPRFSGLQFPNYSSELNVNALELDDSALYLCASRMGQGGTEAFFGQGTRLTVV.

The chain is built from TRBV5-1 and TRBJ2-1, with TRBD2 matching 14 bases. V gave up 4 bases and J gave up 10 bases; unmatched junction bases: 7. The length of the CDR3 is 15 residues. Per the germline V gene, CDR1 is SGHRS and CDR2 is YFSETQ. In DNA form, the CDR3 reads TGCGCCAGCAGCGATCCGGGACTAGCGGGAGTGGAGCAGTTCTTC. Translating gives CASSDPGLAGVEQFF.

This clone is a singleton in its sample. The V call is TRBV23-1, the J call TRBJ2-1; D uncertain. TRBV23-1 is given ORF status, its function remaining uncertain. This CDR3 is built from 13 residues. V shed 1 base and J shed 14 bases, with 15 bases lying between them. The CDR3 protein is CASSQYRLVKEFF. DNA of the CDR3: TGCGCCAGCAGTCAATATCGTCTAGTTAAGGAGTTCTTC.

The chain links TRBV7-8 to TRBJ1-5; D is unresolved. This CDR3 has 15 residues. Looked up from germline, CDR1 is SGHVS and CDR2 is FQNEAQ. With 1 base removed from V and 2 bases from J, the gap between germline ends came to 9 bases. CDR3 in DNA: TGTGCCAGCAGCTTAGGGGCGAAGGGCAATCAGCCCCAGCATTTT. Translated: CASSLGAKGNQPQHF.

The chain carries TRBV15 and TRBJ1-1; D is undetermined. The CDR3 sequence is 13 residues long. Germline V gene sequence: CDR1 LNHNV, CDR2 YYDKDF (reference sequence). Trimming took 3 bases from V and 9 from J, leaving 14 bases between them. The CDR3 DNA follows: TGTGCCACCAGCAGTGGGAGGGAGGCTAAAGCTTTCTTT. Its translation is CATSSGREAKAFF.

This clone was observed a handful of times. The chain employs TRBV19 and TRBJ1-2; 8 bases agree with TRBD1. The V segment lost 0 bases and the J segment 7 bases; nucleotides outside the gene matches: 10. Germline V gene sequence: CDR1 LNHDA, CDR2 SQIVND (reference sequence). The CDR3 sequence is 16 residues long. CDR3: CASSIDWTGYLSGYTF. CDR3 sequence (DNA): TGTGCCAGTAGTATAGATTGGACAGGGTATTTGAGTGGCTACACCTTC.

The CDR3 nucleotides read TGCGCCAGCACTTTGCGGGAGGTGGAAGAGACCCAGTACTTC. As protein: CASTLREVEETQYF. This chain links TRBV5-1 with TRBJ2-5; TRBD2 aligns across 8 bases. The CDR3 has 14 residues. In germline, CDR1 is SGHRS, CDR2 YFSETQ. The V and J ends lost 6 bases and 3 bases, in that order; junction bases with no gene match: 7.

The rearrangement links TRBV7-2 to TRBJ2-5; 7 bases agree with TRBD1. The CDR3 contains 15 residues. The ends lost 4 bases at V and 5 bases at J; junction bases unmatched: 10. CDR1 and CDR2 from the germline V gene are SGHTA and FQGNSA. This CDR3 is CASSYSQGVGETQYF. CDR3 in DNA: TGTGCCAGCAGCTATAGCCAGGGGGTTGGGGAGACCCAGTACTTC.

The rearrangement links TRBV10-2 to TRBJ2-1, with 9 bases lining up with TRBD2. CDR1 is WSHSY, CDR2 SAAADI, per germline. After removal of 0 bases from V and 7 bases from J, the junction contained 7 bases not matched to a gene. The CDR3 is 16 amino acids. CDR3 sequence reads: CASSESVSSGKNEQFF. For the CDR3, the DNA is TGCGCCAGCAGTGAGTCGGTGTCTAGCGGGAAGAATGAGCAGTTCTTC.